One and the same sample provided the 21 T cell receptor beta chains below, sequenced in a study of blood T cells in healthy people across ages. Then a second PCR, running about 6 to 11 cycles, was carried out with a sample-barcoded 5' primer and a J-beta primer mix. MiXCR, run by TCRdb on the 5' RACE reads, gives a single entry per CDR3 protein. This repertoire shows over 700,000 distinct CDR3 sequences, 20% to 25% found once; its top ten account for more than 7.5%. This sample also appeared in a second study, on T cells of mothers and their children.

Sequenced sample: blood. Receptor source: a boy aged 5-17 years in good health.

This clonotype was seen only a few times. The chain has TRBV7-9 and TRBJ2-4; D call uncertain. The V and J ends lost 4 bases and 5 bases respectively, with 9 bases between them. Germline CDR1 is SEHNR and CDR2 is FQNEAQ (reference sequence). CDR3 length equals 13 residues. Written as DNA, the CDR3 is TGTGCCAGCAGCTCTCGTGGTCAAAACATTCAGTACTTC. Its translation is CASSSRGQNIQYF.

The CDR3 protein is CASSLFVTEAFF. CDR3 nucleotide sequence: TGTGCCAGCAGCTTATTTGTCACTGAAGCTTTCTTT. The rearrangement uses TRBV7-9 and TRBJ1-1; D ambiguous. Trimming removed 2 bases from V and 4 bases from J, with 5 bases in between. Germline lookup yields CDR1 SEHNR and CDR2 FQNEAQ (reference sequence). The CDR3 is 12 residues long.

The V call is TRBV5-1, the J call TRBJ1-2, with D tentatively TRBD1 (5 bases). V lost 4 bases to trimming and J lost 4 bases, with 17 bases between them. The CDR3 is made up of 15 amino acids. The germline CDR1 and CDR2 sequences are SGHRS and YFSETQ. DNA for the CDR3: TGCGCCAGCAGCCTGGGGTGGGACGCCTTCTATGGCTACACCTTC. Its translation: CASSLGWDAFYGYTF.

The sample holds a few counts of this clonotype. V usage is TRBV25-1 and J usage is TRBJ2-1, with 7 bases identical to TRBD2. With V trimmed by 3 bases and J by 0 bases, 8 bases remained unmatched. The CDR3 runs to 17 residues. Per the germline V gene, CDR1 is MGHDK and CDR2 is SYGVNS. CDR3 in amino acids: CASSDPSGPSSYNEQFF. CDR3 DNA sequence: TGTGCCAGCAGTGATCCTAGCGGACCCAGCTCCTACAATGAGCAGTTCTTC. Filled out from reference TRBV25-1 and TRBJ2-1, the complete variable domain reads EADIYQTPRYLVIGTGKKITLECSQTMGHDKMYWYQQDPGMELHLIHYSYGVNSTEKGDLSSESTVSRIRTEHFPLTLESARPSHTSQYLCASSDPSGPSSYNEQFFGPGTRLTVL.

The DNA for the CDR3 is TGTGCCAGCACCGACTCGCAGAATCAGCCCCAGCATTTT. Translating it yields CASTDSQNQPQHF. The V and J genes are TRBV12-3 or TRBV12-4 and TRBJ1-5; the D is unclear. The CDR3 has 13 residues. V lost 7 bases, J lost 4 bases, and 11 bases lay in between.

This rearrangement joins TRBV13 to TRBJ2-4; tentatively, D is TRBD1 (6 bases). There are 14 residues in the CDR3. CDR1 and CDR2 (germline): PRHDT, FYEKMQ (reference sequence). The V end lost 8 bases, the J end lost 3 bases, and 14 bases lay between the germline ends. CDR3 in amino acids: CASSIGQSKNIQYF. The CDR3 DNA follows: TGTGCCAGCTCTATTGGACAGAGCAAAAACATTCAGTACTTC.

As regards this clonotype: Because it lacks the conserved phenylalanine or tryptophan at the end, this CDR3 is likely a read error. The rearrangement uses TRBV10-3 and TRBJ2-3; D remains ambiguous. This CDR3 has 16 amino acids. V was shortened by 2 bases and J by 0 bases, with 12 bases between the two germline ends. Per the germline V gene, CDR1 is ENHRY and CDR2 is SYGVKD. As DNA, the CDR3 is TGTGCCATCAGTGAGGGAGCAGGTGGGAGCACAGATACGCAGTATCTT. Translated, it gives CAISEGAGGSTDTQYL.

This clonotype was counted only a few times. The CDR3 sequence is CASCRDRVYEQYF. The CDR3 nucleotides are TGTGCCAGCTGCCGGGACAGGGTGTACGAGCAGTACTTC. The chain has TRBV6-1 and TRBJ2-7, with TRBD1 matching over 9 bases. The CDR3 extends over 13 amino acids. CDR1 and CDR2 from the germline V gene are MNHNS and SASEGT. Germline trimming cut 8 bases from V and 4 bases from J; bases unmatched to any gene: 6.

V and J are TRBV20-1 and TRBJ2-7; TRBD1 aligns across 10 bases. Germline V gene sequence: CDR1 DFQATT, CDR2 SNEGSKA (reference sequence). The CDR3 totals 21 residues. Trimming at V came to 4 bases and at J to 2 bases, leaving 26 bases not matched to a gene. The CDR3 region is CSATDRQGAVHLRARAYEQYF. CDR3 sequence (DNA): TGCAGTGCTACCGACCGACAGGGGGCTGTGCACCTACGAGCGAGGGCCTACGAGCAGTACTTC.

CDR3 DNA: TGTGCCAGCAGTTACAGTGAAGCTTTCTTT. As protein: CASSYSEAFF. J is TRBJ1-1 and V is TRBV6-2 or TRBV6-3; D is uncertain. The CDR3 contains 10 residues. Germline V lookup: CDR1 MNHEY, CDR2 SVGEGT. Deletions cut 2 bases from V and 7 bases from J, with 2 bases between.

This clonotype came up a few times. The V and J genes are TRBV5-6 and TRBJ1-5; D might be TRBD1 (5 bases). Trimming cost V 4 bases and J 0 bases, with 11 bases left between them. Per germline, CDR1 SGHDT and CDR2 YYEEEE. The CDR3 has 15 amino acids. In DNA, the CDR3 is TGTGCCAGCAGCCAGGGAAGCTTTAGCAATCAGCCCCAGCATTTT. It encodes CASSQGSFSNQPQHF.

This chain uses TRBV20-1 with TRBJ2-3; perhaps TRBD2 as D (6 bases). Trimming removed 5 bases at V and 11 bases at J, with 14 bases between. From germline, CDR1 is DFQATT and CDR2 SNEGSKA (reference sequence). The CDR3 consists of 11 residues. The CDR3 DNA sequence: TGCAGTGCTCCGACTAGGGGAAAGCAGTATTTT. Its protein is CSAPTRGKQYF.

This rearrangement joins TRBV7-9 to TRBJ2-5, with a weak D call TRBD1 (7 bases). The J call may be mistaken, given a closer DNA end match to TRBJ2-7. Germline V gives CDR1 SEHNR, CDR2 FQNEAQ (reference sequence). The CDR3 totals 15 residues. DNA of the CDR3: TGTGCCAGCAGCTACCAGCAGGGGGGATTCTACGAGCAGTACTTC. Its protein is CASSYQQGGFYEQYF.

The sample holds a few counts of this clonotype. The rearrangement joins TRBV21-1 to TRBJ2-7; the table gives TRBD1 as D, unverified against the DNA. TRBV21-1 is shown as a pseudogene. The CDR3 spans 18 residues. The CDR3 DNA is TGTGCCAGCAGCTTCCGTAGGACCGGACAGGTCAAACGGTACGAGCAGTACTTC. Protein product: CASSFRRTGQVKRYEQYF.

The chain joins TRBV4-3 to TRBJ2-2, with unresolved D. CDR1 and CDR2 (germline): LGHNA, YSLEER. V was shortened by 3 bases and J by 5 bases, with 10 bases between the two germline ends. The CDR3 has 14 residues. The DNA for the CDR3 is TGCGCCAGCAGCCATGTGGGTTGGACCGGGGAGCTGTTTTTT. This gives the protein CASSHVGWTGELFF.

On this clonotype: An end of the junction does not agree with germline; a read error may underlie this. The chain's CDR3 is CASTLVRGETQYF. CDR3 nucleotides: TGTGCCAGCACTTTAGTCAGGGGAGAGACCCAGTACTTC. The chain combines TRBV27 with TRBJ2-5; a weak D match, TRBD1 (6 bases). Germline assignment: CDR1 MNHEY and CDR2 SMNVEV (reference sequence). The CDR3 extends over 13 amino acids.

This clonotype came up a few times. The chain is built from TRBV27 and TRBJ1-1; possible D gene TRBD1, 5 bases. V was cut by 2 bases and J by 7 bases, with 14 bases left in between. The CDR3 length is 14 residues. The germline V gene has CDR1 MNHEY and CDR2 SMNVEV (reference sequence). As DNA, the CDR3 is TGTGCCAGCAGTTTAAGGGGAGTACCGGGTGAAGCTTTCTTT. As protein: CASSLRGVPGEAFF.

The chain carries TRBV4-3 and TRBJ2-2, with D perhaps matching TRBD2 (6 bases). Germline V gene sequence: CDR1 LGHNA, CDR2 YSLEER. V was clipped by 0 bases and J by 6 bases, with 11 bases between them. The CDR3 consists of 15 residues. The CDR3 is CASSQDPGVAGELFF. The CDR3 nucleotides are TGCGCCAGCAGCCAAGATCCGGGGGTGGCCGGGGAGCTGTTTTTT.

This clonotype has a handful of counts. This chain links TRBV18 with TRBJ1-1; no firm D call. V shed 1 base and J shed 2 bases, with 11 bases lying between them. The germline V gene has CDR1 KGHSH and CDR2 LQKENI. This CDR3 is 15 amino acids long. CDR3 sequence (DNA): TGTGCCAGCTCACCACTCGAGACGCCCAACACTGAAGCTTTCTTT. Translation: CASSPLETPNTEAFF.

The chain recombines TRBV9 with TRBJ1-2, with TRBD1 as a possible D gene (6 bases). V gave up 4 bases and J gave up 8 bases, with 21 bases separating them. The CDR3 runs to 15 residues. Germline V gene data show CDR1 as SGDLS and CDR2 as YYNGEE. This chain's CDR3 is CASSPTHQGNMGYTF. The DNA of the CDR3 is TGTGCCAGCAGCCCAACCCACCAGGGGAATATGGGCTACACCTTC.

This clonotype was seen a few times. The chain carries TRBV6-5 and TRBJ2-5, with 7 bases aligning to TRBD1. The CDR3 totals 14 residues. V dropped 6 bases and J dropped 1; count of bases not matched to a gene: 5. Per the germline V gene, CDR1 is MNHEY and CDR2 is SVGAGI. This chain's CDR3 is CASRKGQVQETQYF. The DNA for the CDR3 is TGTGCCAGCAGAAAAGGACAGGTCCAAGAGACCCAGTACTTC.